This T cell receptor beta chain was profiled in a study of T cell clusters in autoimmune cytopenias. The germline V gene encodes CDR1 LNHDA and CDR2 SQIVND (reference sequence). The CDR3 is made up of 16 amino acids. Roughly 40,000 genome equivalents of blood DNA were amplified for TRB. TRB was amplified by touch-down multiplex PCR, primer pools A and B combined. TCRdb re-analyzed the multiplex PCR reads; it lists each CDR3 protein once, without DNA. Across 4,000 or so distinct CDR3 sequences, the top ten clones capture about 15% of the sample. Sequenced material: peripheral blood. This chain links TRBV19 with TRBJ1-5; TCRdb selects TRBD1, and the lack of DNA leaves this call unchecked. This clonotype was sampled from a human donor with an autoimmune cytopenia or autoimmune hepatitis (not recorded which). The CDR3 sequence is CASSKGTGALGQPQHF.